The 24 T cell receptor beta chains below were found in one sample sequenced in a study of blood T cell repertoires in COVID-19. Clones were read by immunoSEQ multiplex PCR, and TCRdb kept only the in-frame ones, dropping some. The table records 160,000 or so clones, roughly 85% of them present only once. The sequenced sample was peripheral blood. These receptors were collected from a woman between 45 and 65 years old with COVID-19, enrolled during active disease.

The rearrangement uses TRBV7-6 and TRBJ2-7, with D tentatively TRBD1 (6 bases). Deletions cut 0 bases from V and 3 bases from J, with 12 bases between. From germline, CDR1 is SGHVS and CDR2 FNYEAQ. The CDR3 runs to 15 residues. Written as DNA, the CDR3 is TGTGCCAGCAGCTTAGCCCGACAGGCTAGCTACGAGCAGTACTTC. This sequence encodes CASSLARQASYEQYF.

CDR3 in DNA: TGCGCCAGCAGCGAGGGACAAGAGAACACTGAAGCTTTCTTT. Protein sequence: CASSEGQENTEAFF. This rearrangement joins TRBV5-1 to TRBJ1-1; a possible D gene is TRBD1 (6 bases). Germline V gene data show CDR1 as SGHRS and CDR2 as YFSETQ. Trimming pared 4 bases from V and 1 base from J, leaving 11 bases between. This CDR3 contains 14 residues.

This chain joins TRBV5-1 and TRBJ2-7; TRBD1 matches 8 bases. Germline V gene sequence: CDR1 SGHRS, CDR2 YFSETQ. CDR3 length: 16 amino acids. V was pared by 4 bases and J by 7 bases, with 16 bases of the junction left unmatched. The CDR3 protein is CASSLLPTGDQSEQYF. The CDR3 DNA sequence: TGCGCCAGCAGCCTACTTCCGACAGGGGACCAATCTGAGCAGTACTTC.

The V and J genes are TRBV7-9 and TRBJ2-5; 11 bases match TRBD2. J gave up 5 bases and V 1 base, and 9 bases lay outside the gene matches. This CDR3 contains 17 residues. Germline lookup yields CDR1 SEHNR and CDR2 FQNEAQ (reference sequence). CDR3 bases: TGTGCCAGCAGCTTAGGGAGTAGCGGGGGGGTCCGTGAGACCCAGTACTTC. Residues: CASSLGSSGGVRETQYF.

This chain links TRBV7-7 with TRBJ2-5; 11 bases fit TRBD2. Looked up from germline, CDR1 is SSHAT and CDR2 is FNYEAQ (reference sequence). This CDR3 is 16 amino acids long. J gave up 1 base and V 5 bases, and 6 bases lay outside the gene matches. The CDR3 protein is CASSHSLAGGQETQYF. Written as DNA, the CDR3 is TGTGCCAGCAGCCATTCTCTAGCGGGGGGCCAAGAGACCCAGTACTTC.

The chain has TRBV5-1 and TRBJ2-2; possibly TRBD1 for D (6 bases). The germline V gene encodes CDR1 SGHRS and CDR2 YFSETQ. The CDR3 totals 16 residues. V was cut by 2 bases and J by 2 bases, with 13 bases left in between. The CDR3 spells CASSFSAGANTGELFF. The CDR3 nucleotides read TGCGCCAGCAGCTTCTCGGCAGGGGCTAACACCGGGGAGCTGTTTTTT.

The chain's CDR3 is CASSSLYGYTF. The CDR3 bases are TGTGCCAGCAGTTCCCTCTATGGCTACACCTTC. This rearrangement joins TRBV6-5 to TRBJ1-2; no firm D call. This CDR3 has 11 residues. Between the trimmed V and J ends, which lost 4 bases and 4 bases, there was a span of 4 bases. Germline V gene data show CDR1 as MNHEY and CDR2 as SVGAGI.

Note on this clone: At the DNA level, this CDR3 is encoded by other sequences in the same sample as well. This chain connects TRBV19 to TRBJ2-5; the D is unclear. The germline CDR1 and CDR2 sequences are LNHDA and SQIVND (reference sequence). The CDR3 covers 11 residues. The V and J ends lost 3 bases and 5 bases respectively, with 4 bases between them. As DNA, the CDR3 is TGTGCCAGTAGTATTCGGGAGACCCAGTACTTC. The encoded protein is CASSIRETQYF.

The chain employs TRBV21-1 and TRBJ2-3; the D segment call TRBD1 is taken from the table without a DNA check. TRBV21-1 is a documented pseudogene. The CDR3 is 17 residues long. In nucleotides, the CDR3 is TGTGCCAACTTCTTAATCACCGGGACACCCTTCACAGATACGCAGTATTTT. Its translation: CANFLITGTPFTDTQYF.

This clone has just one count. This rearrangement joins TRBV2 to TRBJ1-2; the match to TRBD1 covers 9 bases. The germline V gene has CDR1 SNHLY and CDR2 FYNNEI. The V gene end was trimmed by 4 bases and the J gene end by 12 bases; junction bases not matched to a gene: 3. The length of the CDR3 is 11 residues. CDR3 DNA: TGTGCCAGCAGTGTGGACAGGGGCCACACCTTC. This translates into CASSVDRGHTF. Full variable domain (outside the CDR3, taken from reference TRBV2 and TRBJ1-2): EPEVTQTPSHQVTQMGQEVILRCVPISNHLYFYWYRQILGQKVEFLVSFYNNEISEKSEIFDDQFSVERPDGSNFTLKIRSTKLEDSAMYFCASSVDRGHTFGSGTRLTVV.

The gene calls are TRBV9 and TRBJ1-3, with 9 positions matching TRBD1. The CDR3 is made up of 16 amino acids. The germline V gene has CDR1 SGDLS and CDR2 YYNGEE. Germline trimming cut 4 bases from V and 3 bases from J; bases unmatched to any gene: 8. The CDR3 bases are TGTGCCAGCAGCCCAAGGACAGGGGTGGATGGAAACACCATATATTTT. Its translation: CASSPRTGVDGNTIYF.

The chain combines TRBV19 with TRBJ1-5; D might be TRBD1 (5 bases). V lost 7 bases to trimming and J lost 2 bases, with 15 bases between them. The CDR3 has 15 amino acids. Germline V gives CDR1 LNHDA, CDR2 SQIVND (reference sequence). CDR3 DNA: TGTGCCAGTACCCCAGGTCCCAGGGGCAATCAGCCCCAGCATTTT. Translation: CASTPGPRGNQPQHF.

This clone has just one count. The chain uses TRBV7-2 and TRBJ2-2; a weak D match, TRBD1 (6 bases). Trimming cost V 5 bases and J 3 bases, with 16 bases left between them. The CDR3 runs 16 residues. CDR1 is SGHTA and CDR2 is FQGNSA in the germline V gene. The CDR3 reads CASSLVAGADTGELFF. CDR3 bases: TGTGCCAGCAGCCTAGTTGCAGGGGCCGACACCGGGGAGCTGTTTTTT. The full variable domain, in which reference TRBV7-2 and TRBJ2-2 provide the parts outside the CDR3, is GAGVSQSPSNKVTEKGKDVELRCDPISGHTALYWYRQSLGQGLEFLIYFQGNSAPDKSGLPSDRFSAERTGGSVSTLTIQRTQQEDSAVYLCASSLVAGADTGELFFGEGSRLTVL.

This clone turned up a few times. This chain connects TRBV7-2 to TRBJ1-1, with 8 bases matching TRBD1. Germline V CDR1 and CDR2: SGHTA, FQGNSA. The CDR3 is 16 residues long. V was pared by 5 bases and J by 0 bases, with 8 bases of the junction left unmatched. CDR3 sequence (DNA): TGTGCCAGCAGCCCCGGACAGGGAGAATTGAACACTGAAGCTTTCTTT. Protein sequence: CASSPGQGELNTEAFF.

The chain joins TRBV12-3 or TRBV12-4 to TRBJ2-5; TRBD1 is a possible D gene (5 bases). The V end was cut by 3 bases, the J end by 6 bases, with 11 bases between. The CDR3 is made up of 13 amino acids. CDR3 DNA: TGTGCCAGCAGTTTGGGGCCAAGTCAGACCCAGTACTTC. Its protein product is CASSLGPSQTQYF.

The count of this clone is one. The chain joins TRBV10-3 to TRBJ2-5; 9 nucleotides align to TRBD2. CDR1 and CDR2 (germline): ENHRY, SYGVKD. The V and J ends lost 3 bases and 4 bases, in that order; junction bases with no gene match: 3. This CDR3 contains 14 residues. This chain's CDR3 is CAISDAGGRETQYF. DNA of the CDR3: TGTGCCATCAGTGACGCGGGGGGGCGAGAGACCCAGTACTTC.

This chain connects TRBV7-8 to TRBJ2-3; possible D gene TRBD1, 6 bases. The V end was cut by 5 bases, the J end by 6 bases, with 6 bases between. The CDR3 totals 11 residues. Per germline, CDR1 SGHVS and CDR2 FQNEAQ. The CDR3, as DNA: TGTGCCAGCAGCCAGGGGGATACGCAGTATTTT. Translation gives CASSQGDTQYF.

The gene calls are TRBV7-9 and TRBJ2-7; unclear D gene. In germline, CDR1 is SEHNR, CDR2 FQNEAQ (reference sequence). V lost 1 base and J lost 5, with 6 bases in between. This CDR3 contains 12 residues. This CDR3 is CASSLGHHEQYF. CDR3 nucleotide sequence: TGTGCCAGCAGCTTAGGGCACCACGAGCAGTACTTC.

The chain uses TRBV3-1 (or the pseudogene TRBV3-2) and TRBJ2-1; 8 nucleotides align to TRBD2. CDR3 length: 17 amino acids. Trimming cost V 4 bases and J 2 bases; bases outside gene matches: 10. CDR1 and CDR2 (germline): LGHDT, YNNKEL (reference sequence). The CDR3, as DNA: TGTGCCAGCAGCCCCACTCCACTAGCGGCCACCTACAATGAGCAGTTCTTC. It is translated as CASSPTPLAATYNEQFF.

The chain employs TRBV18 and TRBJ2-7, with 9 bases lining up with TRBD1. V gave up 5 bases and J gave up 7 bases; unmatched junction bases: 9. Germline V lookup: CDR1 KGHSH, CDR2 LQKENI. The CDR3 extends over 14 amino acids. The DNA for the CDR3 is TGTGCCAGCTCAGCCTCCCGGGACAGGGCAGAGCAGTACTTC. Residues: CASSASRDRAEQYF.

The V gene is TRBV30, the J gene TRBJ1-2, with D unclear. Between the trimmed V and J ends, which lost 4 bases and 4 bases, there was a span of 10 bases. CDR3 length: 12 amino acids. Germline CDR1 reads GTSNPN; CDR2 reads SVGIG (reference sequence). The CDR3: CAWTESTYGYTF. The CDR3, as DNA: TGTGCCTGGACTGAGTCTACCTATGGCTACACCTTC. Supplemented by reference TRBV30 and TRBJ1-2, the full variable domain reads SQTIHQWPATLVQPVGSPLSLECTVEGTSNPNLYWYRQAAGRGLQLLFYSVGIGQISSEVPQNLSASRPQDRQFILSSKKLLLSDSGFYLCAWTESTYGYTFGSGTRLTVV.

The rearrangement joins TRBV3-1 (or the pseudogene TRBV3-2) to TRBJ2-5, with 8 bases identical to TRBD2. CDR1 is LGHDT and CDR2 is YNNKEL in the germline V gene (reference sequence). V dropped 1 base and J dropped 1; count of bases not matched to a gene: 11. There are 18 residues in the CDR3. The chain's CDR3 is CASSQARWVAGPQETQYF. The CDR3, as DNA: TGTGCCAGCAGCCAAGCCCGATGGGTAGCGGGACCCCAAGAGACCCAGTACTTC.

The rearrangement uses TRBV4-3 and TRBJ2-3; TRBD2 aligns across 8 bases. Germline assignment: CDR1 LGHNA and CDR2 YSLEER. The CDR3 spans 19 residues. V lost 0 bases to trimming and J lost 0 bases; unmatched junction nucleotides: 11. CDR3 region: CASSQERVIGLASTDTQYF. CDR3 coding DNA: TGCGCCAGCAGCCAAGAACGCGTTATCGGACTAGCTAGCACAGATACGCAGTATTTT.

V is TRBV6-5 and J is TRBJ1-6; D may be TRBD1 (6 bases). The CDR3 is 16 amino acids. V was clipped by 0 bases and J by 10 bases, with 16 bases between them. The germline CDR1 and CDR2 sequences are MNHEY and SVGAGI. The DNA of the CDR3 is TGTGCCAGCAGTTACTCGAACAGGGACGGACGCTCACCCCTCCACTTT. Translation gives CASSYSNRDGRSPLHF.